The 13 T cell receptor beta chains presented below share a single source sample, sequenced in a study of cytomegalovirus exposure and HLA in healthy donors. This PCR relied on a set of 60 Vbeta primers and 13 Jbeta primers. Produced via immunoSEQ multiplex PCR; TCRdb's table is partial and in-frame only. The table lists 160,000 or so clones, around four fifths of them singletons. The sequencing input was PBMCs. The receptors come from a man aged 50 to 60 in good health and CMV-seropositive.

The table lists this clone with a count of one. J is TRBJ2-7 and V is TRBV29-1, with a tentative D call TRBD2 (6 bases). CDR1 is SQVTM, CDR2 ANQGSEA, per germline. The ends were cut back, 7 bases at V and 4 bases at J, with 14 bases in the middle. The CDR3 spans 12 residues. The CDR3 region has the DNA TGCAGCGCCAGACTAGGAGGGTACGAGCAGTACTTC. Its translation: CSARLGGYEQYF.

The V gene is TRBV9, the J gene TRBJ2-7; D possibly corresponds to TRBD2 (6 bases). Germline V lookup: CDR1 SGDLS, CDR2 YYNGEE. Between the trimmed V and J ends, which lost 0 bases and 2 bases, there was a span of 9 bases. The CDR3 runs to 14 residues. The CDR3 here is CASSVGDSPYEQYF. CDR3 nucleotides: TGTGCCAGCAGCGTAGGGGACTCGCCCTACGAGCAGTACTTC.

CDR3 DNA: TGCAGCGTTGCAGGCGGGTACCTCTCCTACGAGCAGTACTTC. This sequence encodes CSVAGGYLSYEQYF. The chain joins TRBV29-1 to TRBJ2-7, with a possible D match to TRBD2 (5 bases). The CDR3 spans 14 residues. Germline V gene lookup returns CDR1 SQVTM and CDR2 ANQGSEA. Trimming took off 4 bases at V and 0 bases at J, with 13 bases between the two ends.

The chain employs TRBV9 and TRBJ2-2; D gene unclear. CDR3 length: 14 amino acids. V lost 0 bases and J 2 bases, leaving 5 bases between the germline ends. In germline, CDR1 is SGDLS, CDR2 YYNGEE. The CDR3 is CASSVALNTGELFF. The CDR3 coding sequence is TGTGCCAGCAGCGTAGCTCTTAACACCGGGGAGCTGTTTTTT.

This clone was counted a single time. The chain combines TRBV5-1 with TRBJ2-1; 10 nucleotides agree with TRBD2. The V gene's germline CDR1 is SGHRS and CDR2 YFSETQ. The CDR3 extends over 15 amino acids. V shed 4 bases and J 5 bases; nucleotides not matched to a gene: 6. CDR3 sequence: CASSSGTSENNEQFF. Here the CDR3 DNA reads TGCGCCAGCAGCAGCGGGACTAGCGAAAACAATGAGCAGTTCTTC.

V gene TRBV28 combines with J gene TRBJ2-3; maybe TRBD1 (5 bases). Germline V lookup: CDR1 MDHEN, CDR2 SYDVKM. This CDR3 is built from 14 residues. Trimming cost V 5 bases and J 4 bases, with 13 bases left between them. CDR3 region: CASSLEGESDTQYF. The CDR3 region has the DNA TGTGCCAGCAGTCTGGAAGGGGAATCAGATACGCAGTATTTT.

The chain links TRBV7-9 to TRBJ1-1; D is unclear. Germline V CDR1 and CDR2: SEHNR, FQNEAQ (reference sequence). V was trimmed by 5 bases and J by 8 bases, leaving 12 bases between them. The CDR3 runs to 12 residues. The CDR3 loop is CASSPGIIEAFF. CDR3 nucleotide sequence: TGTGCCAGCAGCCCCGGGATAATCGAAGCTTTCTTT.

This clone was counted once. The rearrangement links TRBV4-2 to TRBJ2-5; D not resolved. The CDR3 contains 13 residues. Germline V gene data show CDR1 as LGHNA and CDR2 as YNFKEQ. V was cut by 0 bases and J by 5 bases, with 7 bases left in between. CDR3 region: CASSQDFEETQYF. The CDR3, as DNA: TGTGCCAGCAGCCAAGATTTCGAGGAGACCCAGTACTTC.

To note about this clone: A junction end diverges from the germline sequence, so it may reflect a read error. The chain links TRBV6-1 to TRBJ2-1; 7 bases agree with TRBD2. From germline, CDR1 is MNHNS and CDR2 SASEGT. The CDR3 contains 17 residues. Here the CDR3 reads CASSGHGRGLNYNERFF. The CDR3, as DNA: TGTGCCAGCAGTGGCCATGGGAGGGGCCTTAATTACAATGAGCGGTTCTTC.

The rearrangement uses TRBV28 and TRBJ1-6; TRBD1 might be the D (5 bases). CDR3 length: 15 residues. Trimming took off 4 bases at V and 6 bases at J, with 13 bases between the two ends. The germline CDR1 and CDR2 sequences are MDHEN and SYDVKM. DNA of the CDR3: TGTGCCAGCAGTTACCCGGCAGGGCTTAATTCACCCCTCCACTTT. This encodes CASSYPAGLNSPLHF.

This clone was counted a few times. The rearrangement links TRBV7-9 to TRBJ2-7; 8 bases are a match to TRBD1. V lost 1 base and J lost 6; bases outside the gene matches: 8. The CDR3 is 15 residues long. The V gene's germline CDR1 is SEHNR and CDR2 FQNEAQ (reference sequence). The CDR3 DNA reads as TGTGCCAGCAGCTTAGTCGTGACAGGGGTATCCGAGCAGTACTTC. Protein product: CASSLVVTGVSEQYF.

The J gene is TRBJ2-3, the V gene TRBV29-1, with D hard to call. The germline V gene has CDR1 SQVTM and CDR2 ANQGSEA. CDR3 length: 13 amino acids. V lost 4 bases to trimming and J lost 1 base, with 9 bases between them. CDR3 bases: TGCAGCGTTGGACCCAGCGGCACAGATACGCAGTATTTT. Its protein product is CSVGPSGTDTQYF.

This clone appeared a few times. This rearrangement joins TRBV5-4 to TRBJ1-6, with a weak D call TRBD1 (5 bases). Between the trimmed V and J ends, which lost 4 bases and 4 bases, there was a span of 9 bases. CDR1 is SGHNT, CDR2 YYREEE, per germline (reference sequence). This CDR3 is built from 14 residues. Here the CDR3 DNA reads TGTGCCAGCAGCGCGGGACTGTATAATTCACCCCTCCACTTT. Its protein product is CASSAGLYNSPLHF.